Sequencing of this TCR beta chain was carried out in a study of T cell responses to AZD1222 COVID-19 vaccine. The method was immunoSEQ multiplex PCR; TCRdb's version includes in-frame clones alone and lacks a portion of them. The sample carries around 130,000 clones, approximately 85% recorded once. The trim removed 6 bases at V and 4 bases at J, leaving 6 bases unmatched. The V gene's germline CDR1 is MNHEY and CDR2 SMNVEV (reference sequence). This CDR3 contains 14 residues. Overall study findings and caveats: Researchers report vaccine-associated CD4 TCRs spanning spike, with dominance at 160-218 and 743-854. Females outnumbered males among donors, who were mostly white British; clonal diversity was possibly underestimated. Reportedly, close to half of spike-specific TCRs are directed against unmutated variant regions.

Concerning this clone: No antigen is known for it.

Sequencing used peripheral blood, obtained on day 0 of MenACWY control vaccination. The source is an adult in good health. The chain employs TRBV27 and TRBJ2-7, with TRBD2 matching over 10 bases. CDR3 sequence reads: CASRLVAGGYEQYF. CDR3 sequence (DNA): TGTGCCAGCAGGTTAGTAGCGGGAGGATACGAGCAGTACTTC.